This T cell receptor (beta chain) was retrieved from a study of cytomegalovirus exposure and HLA in healthy donors. Background on the study: Unique TCR beta sequences numbering about 100 million came from approximately 180 million T cells in an earlier analysis. Findings and limits, study-wide: In a later analysis, at a false discovery rate of 0.05, roughly 16,000 TCR beta sequences matched HLA alleles. Judged likely to be a sequencing artifact was a cluster of highly shared sequence variants.

Both 60 Vbeta primers and 13 Jbeta primers went into the PCR. Sequencing was performed with immunoSEQ multiplex PCR; in TCRdb, only in-frame clones are kept and a portion is missing. The table lists 200,000 to 250,000 clones, around 80% of them singletons, with approximately 0.22% in the top ten. On this clone itself: Its specificity is unknown.

This CDR3 comprises 14 residues. Germline-derived CDR1 and CDR2 are SGHAT and FQNNGV. V was pared by 2 bases and J by 2 bases, with 7 bases between. This clonotype originated in a girl aged 2-15 years in good health and CMV-seronegative. This chain links TRBV11-2 with TRBJ1-5; D unclear. The sequencing sample was made of PBMCs. The CDR3 sequence is CASSLQAGNQPQHF. The CDR3 nucleotides are TGTGCCAGCAGCTTACAAGCGGGCAATCAGCCCCAGCATTTT.